This T cell receptor beta chain is drawn from a study of T cells after yellow fever vaccination. Study results and caveats: Reappearing after the booster were most of the clones from primary vaccination (around 96% CD4, 88% CD8). Researchers cautioned that FACS-sorted repertoires could harbor abundant clonotypes contaminating from the bulk population.

TCRdb fed the 5' RACE reads into MiXCR, producing one record per CDR3 protein. The sample records some 500,000 distinct CDR3 sequences, roughly 13% being singletons. Trimming at V came to 0 bases and at J to 4 bases, leaving 5 bases not matched to a gene. The germline gives CDR1 SGHRS, CDR2 YFSETQ. This CDR3 has 16 amino acids. A note on this clonotype: Its cognate antigen is unknown.

This receptor was obtained from a man younger than 40 who received the YFV17D yellow fever vaccine. The chain couples TRBV5-1 to TRBJ2-2; TRBD1 matches 8 bases. The sample here was PBMCs, taken on the day of the yellow fever booster vaccination. Written as DNA, the CDR3 is TGCGCCAGCAGCTTGGTCAGGGGGCTTATCACCGGGGAGCTGTTTTTT. This gives the protein CASSLVRGLITGELFF.